This TCR beta chain stems from a study of beta chain features in type 1 diabetes. cDNA synthesis used the whole RNA isolate, giving expressed TCRB sequences. Here immunoSEQ multiplex PCR was the method, and the copy in TCRdb shows in-frame clones only, minus some. The data contain more than 300,000 clones, around 13% of them singletons. Sequenced material: naive CD4+ T cells from blood. The origin of this receptor is a young man in good health.

The CDR3 spells CASSRGGGGTQYF. CDR3 nucleotides: TGTGCCAGCAGCCGGGGGGGAGGGGGTACGCAGTATTTT. The chain uses TRBV7-3 and TRBJ2-3, with 8 positions matching TRBD2. The CDR3 extends over 13 amino acids. Trimming removed 5 bases from V and 8 bases from J; junction bases left unmatched: 6. Germline CDR1 SGHTA, CDR2 FQGTGA.